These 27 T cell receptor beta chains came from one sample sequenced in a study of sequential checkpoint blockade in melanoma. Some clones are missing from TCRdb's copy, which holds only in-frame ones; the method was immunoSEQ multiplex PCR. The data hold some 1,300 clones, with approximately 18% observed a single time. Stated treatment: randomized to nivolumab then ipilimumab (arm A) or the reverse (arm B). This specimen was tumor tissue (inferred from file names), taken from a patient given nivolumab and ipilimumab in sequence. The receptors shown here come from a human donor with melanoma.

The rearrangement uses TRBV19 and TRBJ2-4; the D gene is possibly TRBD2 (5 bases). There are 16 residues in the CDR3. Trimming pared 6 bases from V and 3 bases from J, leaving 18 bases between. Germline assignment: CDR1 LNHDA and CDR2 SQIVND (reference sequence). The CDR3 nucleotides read TGTGCCAGTAGACCCCTCTCAGCCGGGGTCAAAAACATTCAGTACTTC. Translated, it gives CASRPLSAGVKNIQYF. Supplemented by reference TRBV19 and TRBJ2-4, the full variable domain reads DGGITQSPKYLFRKEGQNVTLSCEQNLNHDAMYWYRQDPGQGLRLIYYSQIVNDFQKGDIAEGYSVSREKKESFPLTVTSAQKNPTAFYLCASRPLSAGVKNIQYFGAGTRLSVL.

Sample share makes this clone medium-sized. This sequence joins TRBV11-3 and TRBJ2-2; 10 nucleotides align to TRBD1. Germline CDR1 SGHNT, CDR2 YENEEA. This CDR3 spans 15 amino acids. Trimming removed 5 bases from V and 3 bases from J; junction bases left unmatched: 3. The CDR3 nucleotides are TGTGCCAGCAGCGGGGACAGGGGAGACACCGGGGAGCTGTTTTTT. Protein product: CASSGDRGDTGELFF.

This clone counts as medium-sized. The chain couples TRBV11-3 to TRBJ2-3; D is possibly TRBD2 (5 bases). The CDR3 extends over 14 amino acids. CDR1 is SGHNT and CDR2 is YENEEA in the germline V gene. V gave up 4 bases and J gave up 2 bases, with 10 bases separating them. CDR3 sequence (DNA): TGTGCCAGCAGCTCCGGACTTGCCACAGATACGCAGTATTTT. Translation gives CASSSGLATDTQYF.

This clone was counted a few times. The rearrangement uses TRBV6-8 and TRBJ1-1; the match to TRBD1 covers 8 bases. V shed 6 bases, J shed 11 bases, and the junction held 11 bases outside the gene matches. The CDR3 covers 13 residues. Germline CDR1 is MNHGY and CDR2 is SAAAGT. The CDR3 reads CASRPTGVMIAFF. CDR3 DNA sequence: TGTGCCAGCAGACCGACAGGGGTTATGATCGCTTTCTTT.

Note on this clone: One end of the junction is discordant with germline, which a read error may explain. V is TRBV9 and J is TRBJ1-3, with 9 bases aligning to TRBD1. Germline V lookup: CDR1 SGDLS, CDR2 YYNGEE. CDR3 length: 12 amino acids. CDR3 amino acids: CASGSHRGRGDF. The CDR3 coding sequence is TGTGCCAGTGGATCGCACAGGGGGCGCGGGGATTTT.

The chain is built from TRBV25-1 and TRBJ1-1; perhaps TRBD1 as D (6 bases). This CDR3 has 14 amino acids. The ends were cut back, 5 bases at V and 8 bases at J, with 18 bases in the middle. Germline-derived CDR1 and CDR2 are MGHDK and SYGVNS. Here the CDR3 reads CASSPGDYRSEAFF. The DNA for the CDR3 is TGTGCCAGCAGTCCAGGGGACTATCGCTCGGAAGCTTTCTTT.

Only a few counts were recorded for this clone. The CDR3 loop reads CASGTGYPMFF. The DNA of the CDR3 is TGTGCCAGCGGGACGGGATACCCGATGTTTTTT. V and J are TRBV19 and TRBJ1-4, with D perhaps matching TRBD1 (5 bases). Germline lookup yields CDR1 LNHDA and CDR2 SQIVND (reference sequence). Trimming removed 9 bases at V and 15 bases at J, with 17 bases between. The CDR3 loop spans 11 amino acids.

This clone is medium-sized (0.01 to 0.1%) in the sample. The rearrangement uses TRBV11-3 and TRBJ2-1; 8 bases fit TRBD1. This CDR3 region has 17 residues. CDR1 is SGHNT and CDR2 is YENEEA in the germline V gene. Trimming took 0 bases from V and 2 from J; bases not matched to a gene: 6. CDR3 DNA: TGTGCCAGCAGCTTAGATCCTCAGGGGGCGGCCTACAATGAGCAGTTCTTC. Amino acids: CASSLDPQGAAYNEQFF.

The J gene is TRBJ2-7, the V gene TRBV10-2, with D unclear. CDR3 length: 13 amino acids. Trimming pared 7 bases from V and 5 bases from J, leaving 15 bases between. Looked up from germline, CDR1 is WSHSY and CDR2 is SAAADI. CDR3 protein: CASTRFRGNEQYF. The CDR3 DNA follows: TGCGCCAGCACTAGATTCCGAGGCAACGAGCAGTACTTC.

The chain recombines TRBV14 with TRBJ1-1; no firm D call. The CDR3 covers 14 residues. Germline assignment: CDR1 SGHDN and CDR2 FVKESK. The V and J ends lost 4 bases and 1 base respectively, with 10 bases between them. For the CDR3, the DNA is TGTGCCAGCAGCCTTATCGGCGGGAACACTGAAGCTTTCTTT. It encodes CASSLIGGNTEAFF.

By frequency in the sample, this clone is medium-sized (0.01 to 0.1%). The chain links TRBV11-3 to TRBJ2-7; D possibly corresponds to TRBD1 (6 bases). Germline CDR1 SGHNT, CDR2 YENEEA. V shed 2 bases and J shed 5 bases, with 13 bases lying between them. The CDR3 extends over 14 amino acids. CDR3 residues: CASSLNRASDEQYF. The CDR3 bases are TGTGCCAGCAGCTTAAACAGGGCTTCAGACGAGCAGTACTTC.

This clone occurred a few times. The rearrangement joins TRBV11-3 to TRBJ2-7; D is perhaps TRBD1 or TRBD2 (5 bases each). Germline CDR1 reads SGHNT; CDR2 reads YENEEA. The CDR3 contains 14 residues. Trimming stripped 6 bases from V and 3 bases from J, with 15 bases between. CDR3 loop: CASSLLGALYEQYF. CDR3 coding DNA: TGTGCCAGCAGTCTACTCGGGGCGCTCTACGAGCAGTACTTC.

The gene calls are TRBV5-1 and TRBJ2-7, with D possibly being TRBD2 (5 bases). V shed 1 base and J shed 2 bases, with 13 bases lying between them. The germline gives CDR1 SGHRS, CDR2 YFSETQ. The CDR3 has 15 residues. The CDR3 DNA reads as TGCGCCAGCAGCTTGTTGAGGGATTTGCCCTACGAGCAGTACTTC. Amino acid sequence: CASSLLRDLPYEQYF. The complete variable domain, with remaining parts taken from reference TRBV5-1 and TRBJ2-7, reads KAGVTQTPRYLIKTRGQQVTLSCSPISGHRSVSWYQQTPGQGLQFLFEYFSETQRNKGNFPGRFSGRQFSNSRSEMNVSTLELGDSALYLCASSLLRDLPYEQYFGPGTRLTVT.

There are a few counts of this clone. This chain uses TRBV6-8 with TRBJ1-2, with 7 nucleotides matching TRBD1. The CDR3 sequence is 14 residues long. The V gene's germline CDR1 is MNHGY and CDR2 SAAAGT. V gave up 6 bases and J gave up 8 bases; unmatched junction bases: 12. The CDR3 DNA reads TGTGCCAGCAGCAAACGACAGGGCCCTCAAGGCTACACCTTC. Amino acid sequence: CASSKRQGPQGYTF.

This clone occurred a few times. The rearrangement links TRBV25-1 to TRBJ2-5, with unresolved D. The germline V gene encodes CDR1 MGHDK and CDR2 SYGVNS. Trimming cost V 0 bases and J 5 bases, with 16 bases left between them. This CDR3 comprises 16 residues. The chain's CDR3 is CASSEYAPRLLETQYF. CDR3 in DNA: TGTGCCAGCAGTGAATATGCTCCCCGGCTCCTGGAGACCCAGTACTTC.

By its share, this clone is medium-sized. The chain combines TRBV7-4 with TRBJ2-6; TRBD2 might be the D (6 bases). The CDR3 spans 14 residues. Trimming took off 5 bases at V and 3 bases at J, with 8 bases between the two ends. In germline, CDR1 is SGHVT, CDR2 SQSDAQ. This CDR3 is CASSVTSGANVLTF. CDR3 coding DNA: TGTGCCAGCAGCGTGACTAGTGGGGCCAACGTCCTGACTTTC.

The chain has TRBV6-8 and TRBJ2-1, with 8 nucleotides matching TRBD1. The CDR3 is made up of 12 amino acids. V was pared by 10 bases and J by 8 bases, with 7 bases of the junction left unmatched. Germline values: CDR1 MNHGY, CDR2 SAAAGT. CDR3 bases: TGTGCCATCGGACAGGGTCTGGATGAGCAGTTCTTC. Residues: CAIGQGLDEQFF.

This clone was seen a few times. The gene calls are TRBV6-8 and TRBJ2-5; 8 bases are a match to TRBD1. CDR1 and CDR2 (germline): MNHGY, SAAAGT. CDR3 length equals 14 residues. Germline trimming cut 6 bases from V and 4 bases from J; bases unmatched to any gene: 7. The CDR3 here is CASRSGQDGETQYF. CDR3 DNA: TGTGCCAGCAGGTCGGGACAGGACGGAGAGACCCAGTACTTC.

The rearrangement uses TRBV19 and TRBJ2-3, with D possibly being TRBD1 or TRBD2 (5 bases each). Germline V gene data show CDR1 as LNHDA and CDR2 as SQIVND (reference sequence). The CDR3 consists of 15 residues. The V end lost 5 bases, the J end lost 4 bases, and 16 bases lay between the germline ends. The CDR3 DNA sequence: TGTGCCAGTAGTCAGGACTGGGGCGGCGCAGATACGCAGTATTTT. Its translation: CASSQDWGGADTQYF.

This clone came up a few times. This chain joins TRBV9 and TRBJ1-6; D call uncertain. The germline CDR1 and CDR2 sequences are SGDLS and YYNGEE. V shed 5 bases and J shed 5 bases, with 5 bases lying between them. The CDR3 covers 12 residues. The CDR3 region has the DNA TGTGCCAGCAGTGAACATAATTCACCCCTCCACTTT. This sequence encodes CASSEHNSPLHF.

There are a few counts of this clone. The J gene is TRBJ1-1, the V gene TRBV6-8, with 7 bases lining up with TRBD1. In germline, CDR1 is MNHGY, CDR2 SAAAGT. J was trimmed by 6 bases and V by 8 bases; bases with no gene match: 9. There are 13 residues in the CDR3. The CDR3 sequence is CASHTTRGAEAFF. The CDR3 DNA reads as TGTGCCAGCCACACTACCAGGGGGGCTGAAGCTTTCTTT.

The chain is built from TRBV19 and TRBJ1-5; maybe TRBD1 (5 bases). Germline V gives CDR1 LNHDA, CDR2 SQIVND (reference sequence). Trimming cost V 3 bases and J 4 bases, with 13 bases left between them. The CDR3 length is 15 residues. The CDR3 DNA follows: TGTGCCAGTAGTATCGACAGTCGTTTAAATCAGCCCCAGCATTTT. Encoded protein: CASSIDSRLNQPQHF.

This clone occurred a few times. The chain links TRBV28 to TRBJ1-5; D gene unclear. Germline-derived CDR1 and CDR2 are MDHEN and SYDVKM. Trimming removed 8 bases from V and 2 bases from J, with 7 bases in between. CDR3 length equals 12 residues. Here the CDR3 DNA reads TGTGCCAGCCAAGAAGGCAATCAGCCCCAGCATTTT. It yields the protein CASQEGNQPQHF. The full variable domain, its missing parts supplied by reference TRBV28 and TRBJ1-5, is DVKVTQSSRYLVKRTGEKVFLECVQDMDHENMFWYRQDPGLGLRLIYFSYDVKMKEKGDIPEGYSVSREKKERFSLILESASTNQTSMYLCASQEGNQPQHFGDGTRLSIL.

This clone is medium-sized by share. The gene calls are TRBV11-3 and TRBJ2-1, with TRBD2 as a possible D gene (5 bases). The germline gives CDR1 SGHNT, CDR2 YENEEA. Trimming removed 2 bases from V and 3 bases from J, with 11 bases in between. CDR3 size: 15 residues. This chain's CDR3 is CASSLTGSGYNEQFF. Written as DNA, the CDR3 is TGTGCCAGCAGCTTAACGGGGAGTGGCTACAATGAGCAGTTCTTC.

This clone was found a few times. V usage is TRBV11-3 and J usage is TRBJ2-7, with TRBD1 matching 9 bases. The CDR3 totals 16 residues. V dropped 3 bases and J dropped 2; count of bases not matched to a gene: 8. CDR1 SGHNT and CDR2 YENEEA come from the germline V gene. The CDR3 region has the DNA TGTGCCAGCAGCTTGGTGGGGACAGGGAGCCCCTACGAGCAGTACTTC. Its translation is CASSLVGTGSPYEQYF.

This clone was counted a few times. This CDR3 reads CASGKNRANYNEQFF. The CDR3 DNA sequence: TGTGCCAGCGGCAAAAACAGGGCCAACTACAATGAGCAGTTCTTC. The genes are TRBV6-8 and TRBJ2-1, with D perhaps matching TRBD1 (6 bases). The CDR3 runs to 15 residues. Trimming left V 8 bases short and J 3 bases short, with 17 bases between. Germline V gene sequence: CDR1 MNHGY, CDR2 SAAAGT.

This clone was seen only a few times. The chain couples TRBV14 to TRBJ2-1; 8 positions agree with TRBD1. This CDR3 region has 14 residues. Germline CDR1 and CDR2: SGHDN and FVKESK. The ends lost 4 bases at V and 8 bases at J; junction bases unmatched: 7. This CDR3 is CASSLTGGLDEQFF. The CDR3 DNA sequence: TGTGCCAGCAGCCTAACAGGGGGTCTCGATGAGCAGTTCTTC.